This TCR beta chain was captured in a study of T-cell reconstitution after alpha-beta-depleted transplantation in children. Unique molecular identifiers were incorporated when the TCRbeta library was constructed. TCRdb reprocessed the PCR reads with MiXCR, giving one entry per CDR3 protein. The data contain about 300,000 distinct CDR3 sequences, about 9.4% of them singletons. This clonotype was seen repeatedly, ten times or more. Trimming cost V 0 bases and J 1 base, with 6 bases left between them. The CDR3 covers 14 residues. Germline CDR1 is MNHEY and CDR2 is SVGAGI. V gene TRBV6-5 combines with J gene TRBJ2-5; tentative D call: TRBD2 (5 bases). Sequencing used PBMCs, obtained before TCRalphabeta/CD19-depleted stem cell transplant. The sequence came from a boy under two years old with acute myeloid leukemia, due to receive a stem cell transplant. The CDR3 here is CASSYSGLQETQYF. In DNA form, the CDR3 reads TGTGCCAGCAGTTACTCCGGACTCCAAGAGACCCAGTACTTC.